Following are 24 T cell receptor beta chains from one sample sequenced in a study of response to subunit inactivated influenza vaccine. A single record per CDR3 protein comes from TCRdb applying MiXCR to the RT-PCR reads. The sample comprises about 620,000 distinct CDR3 sequences, around 11% of which are singletons, and 9.5% to 13% rests with the top ten. The sequenced sample was PBMCs from blood, obtained on the day of vaccination. These receptors came from a man aged 45 to 65 who received an inactivated influenza vaccine.

The chain combines TRBV4-1 with TRBJ1-1; no firm D call. Trimming left V 6 bases short and J 4 bases short, with 6 bases between. This CDR3 spans 11 amino acids. The germline gives CDR1 MGHRA, CDR2 YSYEKL. CDR3 loop: CASRDGTEAFF. The CDR3 nucleotides are TGCGCCAGCAGAGATGGCACTGAAGCTTTCTTT.

J is TRBJ2-3 and V is TRBV7-2, with 7 positions matching TRBD2. Germline CDR1 and CDR2: SGHTA and FQGNSA. The length of the CDR3 is 17 residues. The V segment lost 4 bases and the J segment 2 bases; nucleotides outside the gene matches: 12. The CDR3 is CASSSDVGGSTTDTQYF. CDR3 nucleotide sequence: TGTGCCAGCAGCTCGGACGTCGGCGGGAGTACCACAGATACGCAGTATTTT. Full variable domain (remainder filled in from reference TRBV7-2 and TRBJ2-3): GAGVSQSPSNKVTEKGKDVELRCDPISGHTALYWYRQSLGQGLEFLIYFQGNSAPDKSGLPSDRFSAERTGGSVSTLTIQRTQQEDSAVYLCASSSDVGGSTTDTQYFGPGTRLTVL.

The table lists this clonotype with many counts. The chain links TRBV20-1 to TRBJ2-7, with 13 positions matching TRBD2. J gave up 5 bases and V 7 bases, and 8 bases lay outside the gene matches. CDR3 length: 14 residues. The germline CDR1 and CDR2 sequences are DFQATT and SNEGSKA (reference sequence). In nucleotides, the CDR3 is TGCAGTGTTGGACTAGCGGGGGCGACCCACGAGCAGTACTTC. Its protein product is CSVGLAGATHEQYF.

In its sample, this clonotype was seen many times. The DNA of the CDR3 is TGCAGCGTTGGGCTCACTAGCGGTCGCAATGAGCAGTTCTTC. Protein product: CSVGLTSGRNEQFF. The V call is TRBV29-1, the J call TRBJ2-1; 8 bases are shared with TRBD2. CDR3 size: 14 residues. The germline gives CDR1 SQVTM, CDR2 ANQGSEA. J lost 6 bases, V lost 4 bases, and 8 bases had no gene match.

This chain links TRBV7-9 with TRBJ1-1; no firm D call. This CDR3 comprises 15 residues. CDR1 is SEHNR and CDR2 is FQNEAQ in the germline V gene (reference sequence). Trimming pared 4 bases from V and 5 bases from J, leaving 17 bases between. In DNA, the CDR3 is TGTGCCAGCAGCTCATCTGGAGTGGGGAGAACTGAAGCTTTCTTT. Amino acids: CASSSSGVGRTEAFF.

The CDR3 protein is CASSLIGWASGGHEQFF. DNA of the CDR3: TGTGCCAGCAGCTTAATAGGGTGGGCTAGCGGGGGACATGAGCAGTTCTTC. The chain combines TRBV7-9 with TRBJ2-1; 10 nucleotides line up with TRBD2. There are 17 residues in the CDR3. CDR1 is SEHNR, CDR2 FQNEAQ, per germline (reference sequence). The J segment lost 8 bases and the V segment lost 2 bases, leaving 12 bases of the junction unmatched.

This clonotype has at least ten counts. V is TRBV5-1 and J is TRBJ1-3, with D possibly TRBD1 on 5 matching bases. CDR3 length equals 18 residues. Trimming cost V 4 bases and J 0 bases, with 20 bases left between them. CDR1 is SGHRS and CDR2 is YFSETQ in the germline V gene. The CDR3 bases are TGCGCCAGCAGCAGCCGGCCTCGAGGGGTTAGCTCTGGAAACACCATATATTTT. Translated, it gives CASSSRPRGVSSGNTIYF. Filled out from reference TRBV5-1 and TRBJ1-3, the complete variable domain reads KAGVTQTPRYLIKTRGQQVTLSCSPISGHRSVSWYQQTPGQGLQFLFEYFSETQRNKGNFPGRFSGRQFSNSRSEMNVSTLELGDSALYLCASSSRPRGVSSGNTIYFGEGSWLTVV.

V and J are TRBV5-1 and TRBJ2-5, with 7 nucleotides matching TRBD1. Trimming removed 3 bases from V and 2 bases from J; junction bases left unmatched: 7. CDR1 is SGHRS and CDR2 is YFSETQ in the germline V gene. There are 15 residues in the CDR3. The CDR3 DNA is TGCGCCAGCAGCTGGACCGGGACAGCACAAGAGACCCAGTACTTC. As protein: CASSWTGTAQETQYF.

This chain links TRBV12-3 or TRBV12-4 with TRBJ2-7; TRBD2 matches 8 bases. The CDR3 consists of 13 residues. The J segment lost 7 bases and the V segment lost 6 bases, leaving 8 bases of the junction unmatched. In DNA, the CDR3 is TGTGCCAGCAGCTGGACGGGAGGGAGGGAGCAGTACTTC. This encodes CASSWTGGREQYF.

This clonotype was seen a few times. This chain links TRBV6-1 with TRBJ2-1, with a possible D match to TRBD1 (5 bases). Between the trimmed V and J ends, which lost 0 bases and 5 bases, there was a span of 8 bases. The germline V gene encodes CDR1 MNHNS and CDR2 SASEGT. CDR3 length: 14 residues. CDR3 DNA sequence: TGTGCCAGCAGTGAAGCCCCAGGGAACAATGAGCAGTTCTTC. Protein product: CASSEAPGNNEQFF.

J is TRBJ2-7 and V is TRBV5-1; 9 nucleotides agree with TRBD1. Trimming cost V 5 bases and J 4 bases; bases outside gene matches: 7. The germline V gene has CDR1 SGHRS and CDR2 YFSETQ. This CDR3 has 14 residues. CDR3 nucleotides: TGCGCCAGCAGGAGGGCGGACAGGGGTTACGAGCAGTACTTC. It encodes CASRRADRGYEQYF.

Only a few counts were recorded for this clonotype. The chain links TRBV5-1 to TRBJ1-2; D remains unclear. The germline CDR1 and CDR2 sequences are SGHRS and YFSETQ. The CDR3 covers 14 residues. V was trimmed by 0 bases and J by 6 bases, leaving 12 bases between them. CDR3 loop: CASSLARTGHGYTF. CDR3 nucleotides: TGCGCCAGCAGCTTGGCCAGGACCGGCCATGGCTACACCTTC.

There are a few counts of this clonotype. The chain is built from TRBV5-1 and TRBJ2-5; tentative D call: TRBD2 (6 bases). This CDR3 spans 15 amino acids. Trimming pared 4 bases from V and 1 base from J, leaving 14 bases between. Germline V CDR1 and CDR2: SGHRS, YFSETQ. For the CDR3, the DNA is TGCGCCAGCAGCGCCCTTAGCGGACCCCAAGAGACCCAGTACTTC. Translated: CASSALSGPQETQYF. The whole variable domain, remainder taken from reference TRBV5-1 and TRBJ2-5, is KAGVTQTPRYLIKTRGQQVTLSCSPISGHRSVSWYQQTPGQGLQFLFEYFSETQRNKGNFPGRFSGRQFSNSRSEMNVSTLELGDSALYLCASSALSGPQETQYFGPGTRLLVL.

Only a few counts were recorded for this clonotype. The chain combines TRBV5-1 with TRBJ2-2; D is perhaps TRBD1 (7 bases). Germline-derived CDR1 and CDR2 are SGHRS and YFSETQ. The CDR3 is made up of 16 amino acids. The V end was cut by 4 bases, the J end by 3 bases, with 16 bases between. CDR3 residues: CASSQIQGTYTGELFF. The CDR3 DNA reads as TGCGCCAGCAGCCAGATACAGGGGACTTACACCGGGGAGCTGTTTTTT.

The table lists this clonotype with a few counts. The V and J genes are TRBV6-1 and TRBJ2-7; D may be TRBD2 (6 bases). This CDR3 region has 17 residues. Trimming cost V 5 bases and J 2 bases, with 22 bases left between them. Per germline, CDR1 MNHNS and CDR2 SASEGT. The chain's CDR3 is CASSSTRGSGLTYEQYF. CDR3 sequence (DNA): TGTGCCAGCAGTAGTACAAGAGGGAGCGGGCTAACCTACGAGCAGTACTTC.

The chain has TRBV3-1 and TRBJ2-3; 10 bases line up with TRBD2. The junction had 7 bases not matched to a gene; V was cut back by 6 bases and J by 4 bases. CDR3 length equals 15 residues. CDR1 and CDR2 from the germline V gene are LGHDT and YNNKEL (reference sequence). The CDR3 DNA reads TGTGCCAGCAGACGTAGCGGGAGGAGATCAGATACGCAGTATTTT. Its protein is CASRRSGRRSDTQYF.

This chain uses TRBV18 with TRBJ2-7, with D possibly TRBD1 on 5 matching bases. The CDR3 consists of 15 residues. Trimming pared 2 bases from V and 0 bases from J, leaving 11 bases between. Germline values: CDR1 KGHSH, CDR2 LQKENI. The CDR3 DNA reads as TGTGCCAGCTCACCAGCTGGGGCTAGCTCCTACGAGCAGTACTTC. The encoded protein is CASSPAGASSYEQYF.

In its sample, this clonotype was seen a few times. The gene calls are TRBV11-2 and TRBJ2-1; 10 bases align to TRBD2. Looked up from germline, CDR1 is SGHAT and CDR2 is FQNNGV. Unmatched junction bases numbered 3, after V lost 0 bases and J lost 7 bases. This CDR3 comprises 15 residues. The CDR3 loop is CASSLEVLAGNEQFF. Written as DNA, the CDR3 is TGTGCCAGCAGCTTAGAAGTACTAGCGGGGAATGAGCAGTTCTTC.

Only a few counts were recorded for this clonotype. The genes are TRBV20-1 and TRBJ1-2; D is undetermined. V lost 0 bases to trimming and J lost 7 bases, with 12 bases between them. The germline V gene encodes CDR1 DFQATT and CDR2 SNEGSKA (reference sequence). The CDR3 runs 13 residues. The CDR3 nucleotides read TGCAGTGCTAGAGATTGGCCCGGTGGTGGCTACACCTTC. Translating it yields CSARDWPGGGYTF.

This clonotype was found a few times. The chain recombines TRBV20-1 with TRBJ2-3; D unclear. V lost 0 bases to trimming and J lost 3 bases, with 7 bases between them. This CDR3 has 13 amino acids. Germline CDR1 DFQATT, CDR2 SNEGSKA (reference sequence). DNA for the CDR3: TGCAGTGCTAGAGAAGTCTTGACAGATACGCAGTATTTT. Translation: CSAREVLTDTQYF.

The rearrangement uses TRBV9 and TRBJ2-1; D possibly corresponds to TRBD1 (6 bases). CDR1 is SGDLS and CDR2 is YYNGEE in the germline V gene. The germline V and J ends were trimmed by 1 base and 2 bases, with 13 bases remaining between them. The CDR3 extends over 16 amino acids. In DNA form, the CDR3 reads TGTGCCAGCAGCGTAATGGCAGGGGTAGCCTACAATGAGCAGTTCTTC. Amino acids: CASSVMAGVAYNEQFF.

This clonotype was recorded a few times. This rearrangement joins TRBV29-1 to TRBJ2-1; the D gene is possibly TRBD1 (5 bases). The CDR3 sequence is 14 residues long. Trimming took 0 bases from V and 5 from J, leaving 11 bases between them. The germline V gene has CDR1 SQVTM and CDR2 ANQGSEA. The CDR3 DNA reads as TGCAGCGTTGAAGATCGGGCAGGGCACAATGAGCAGTTCTTC. It codes for CSVEDRAGHNEQFF.

This clonotype was seen more than once but under ten times. The gene calls are TRBV20-1 and TRBJ2-1; 7 bases align to TRBD2. The CDR3 is 13 residues long. CDR1 and CDR2 (germline): DFQATT, SNEGSKA (reference sequence). J gave up 8 bases and V 4 bases, and 8 bases lay outside the gene matches. CDR3 in DNA: TGCAGTGCTACTGGGAGGGCCTTGGATGAGCAGTTCTTC. Translating gives CSATGRALDEQFF.

In this sample, this clonotype turned up a few times. The V and J genes are TRBV27 and TRBJ2-2; D unclear. This CDR3 region has 14 residues. CDR1 and CDR2 (germline): MNHEY, SMNVEV (reference sequence). V was shortened by 7 bases and J by 3 bases, with 12 bases between the two germline ends. The CDR3 is CASTYQWDTGELFF. As DNA, the CDR3 is TGTGCCAGCACATACCAATGGGACACCGGGGAGCTGTTTTTT.